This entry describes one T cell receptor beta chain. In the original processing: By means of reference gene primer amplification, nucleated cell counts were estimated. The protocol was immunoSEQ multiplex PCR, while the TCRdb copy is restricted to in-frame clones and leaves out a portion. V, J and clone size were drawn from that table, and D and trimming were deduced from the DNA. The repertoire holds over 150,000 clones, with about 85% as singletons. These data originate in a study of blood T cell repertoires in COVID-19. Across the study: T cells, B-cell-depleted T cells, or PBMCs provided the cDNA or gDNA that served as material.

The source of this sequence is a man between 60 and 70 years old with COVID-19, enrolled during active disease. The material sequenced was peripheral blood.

The CDR3 region is CASSQNGAYEQYF. The CDR3 coding sequence is TGTGCCAGTAGTCAGAATGGAGCCTACGAGCAGTACTTC. The chain employs TRBV19 and TRBJ2-7; D not resolved. The CDR3 is 13 amino acids. V dropped 5 bases and J dropped 2 bases, with 10 bases sitting between them. Germline lookup yields CDR1 LNHDA and CDR2 SQIVND (reference sequence).